The 21 T cell receptor beta chains given below trace back to one sample, sequenced in a study of blood T cell repertoires in COVID-19. Sequencing was performed with immunoSEQ multiplex PCR; in TCRdb, only in-frame clones are kept and a portion is missing. The sample gives 100,000 to 130,000 clones, about 90% of which show up once; over 1% is in the top ten. Sequencing input: peripheral blood. These receptors all stem from a woman under 40 with acute or convalescent COVID-19.

This chain joins TRBV7-9 and TRBJ1-5; D is perhaps TRBD1 (5 bases). The CDR3 is made up of 14 amino acids. V lost 1 base, J lost 4 bases, and 8 bases lay in between. CDR1 and CDR2 from the germline V gene are SEHNR and FQNEAQ (reference sequence). The CDR3 bases are TGTGCCAGCAGCTTAGGGGGCGGTAATCAGCCCCAGCATTTT. It encodes CASSLGGGNQPQHF.

The chain carries TRBV28 and TRBJ1-3; D not certain. The V gene's germline CDR1 is MDHEN and CDR2 SYDVKM. Between the trimmed V and J ends, which lost 1 base and 0 bases, there was a span of 10 bases. This CDR3 is 16 amino acids long. CDR3 sequence (DNA): TGTGCCAGCAGTTTATATGGCGGGGACTCTGGAAACACCATATATTTT. The encoded protein is CASSLYGGDSGNTIYF. Combining the CDR3 with reference TRBV28 and TRBJ1-3 gives the whole variable domain DVKVTQSSRYLVKRTGEKVFLECVQDMDHENMFWYRQDPGLGLRLIYFSYDVKMKEKGDIPEGYSVSREKKERFSLILESASTNQTSMYLCASSLYGGDSGNTIYFGEGSWLTVV.

This clone was picked up one time. This chain joins TRBV23-1 and TRBJ2-4, with D possibly TRBD1 on 5 matching bases. TRBV23-1 is placed among ORFs of uncertain function. This CDR3 contains 15 residues. V was shortened by 0 bases and J by 8 bases, with 14 bases between the two germline ends. CDR3 DNA sequence: TGCGCCAGCAGTCAATCCCGTCAGGGCCCGGACATTCAGTACTTC. Its protein is CASSQSRQGPDIQYF.

The chain links TRBV19 to TRBJ2-7, with D possibly being TRBD1 (5 bases). CDR3 length: 17 residues. V dropped 3 bases and J dropped 2 bases, with 20 bases sitting between them. Germline CDR1 LNHDA, CDR2 SQIVND (reference sequence). The CDR3 region is CASSISAGIYVAYEQYF. For the CDR3, the DNA is TGTGCCAGTAGTATTTCTGCAGGGATATACGTTGCCTACGAGCAGTACTTC. Full variable domain (rest looked up from reference TRBV19 and TRBJ2-7): DGGITQSPKYLFRKEGQNVTLSCEQNLNHDAMYWYRQDPGQGLRLIYYSQIVNDFQKGDIAEGYSVSREKKESFPLTVTSAQKNPTAFYLCASSISAGIYVAYEQYFGPGTRLTVT.

The chain is built from TRBV7-2 and TRBJ2-7, with a weak D call TRBD1 (5 bases). The CDR3 is made up of 16 amino acids. CDR1 and CDR2 from the germline V gene are SGHTA and FQGNSA. Trimming removed 5 bases from V and 1 base from J, with 18 bases in between. CDR3 nucleotides: TGTGCCAGCAGCCCCCGTTTTTGGCAGGGATCCTACGAGCAGTACTTC. It translates to CASSPRFWQGSYEQYF. Full variable domain (rest looked up from reference TRBV7-2 and TRBJ2-7): GAGVSQSPSNKVTEKGKDVELRCDPISGHTALYWYRQSLGQGLEFLIYFQGNSAPDKSGLPSDRFSAERTGGSVSTLTIQRTQQEDSAVYLCASSPRFWQGSYEQYFGPGTRLTVT.

The chain employs TRBV27 and TRBJ1-2; D is unresolved. The ends were cut back, 1 base at V and 6 bases at J, with 18 bases in the middle. Germline CDR1 and CDR2: MNHEY and SMNVEV (reference sequence). CDR3 length equals 16 residues. As DNA, the CDR3 is TGTGCCAGCAGTTTATTGGGCAGCGGGAAAACAAATGGCTACACCTTC. It specifies CASSLLGSGKTNGYTF.

V usage is TRBV6-6 and J usage is TRBJ1-6; the D gene is possibly TRBD1 (5 bases). V was trimmed by 2 bases and J by 7 bases, leaving 15 bases between them. The CDR3 runs to 16 residues. In germline, CDR1 is MNHNY, CDR2 SVGAGI (reference sequence). The CDR3 here is CASSYPPGGRNSPLHF. Here the CDR3 DNA reads TGTGCCAGCAGTTACCCCCCGGGGGGTAGAAATTCACCCCTCCACTTT.

This clone occurred a few times. This chain connects TRBV5-1 to TRBJ1-1, with TRBD1 matching 7 bases. CDR1 and CDR2 (germline): SGHRS, YFSETQ. This CDR3 is 19 amino acids long. J lost 1 base, V lost 3 bases, and 18 bases had no gene match. CDR3 coding DNA: TGCGCCAGCAGCTCCTCCGGGGACAGAAGTTTTTCCGAGAACACTGAAGCTTTCTTT. It translates to CASSSSGDRSFSENTEAFF.

V and J are TRBV7-9 and TRBJ1-1, with unresolved D. CDR1 and CDR2 (germline): SEHNR, FQNEAQ (reference sequence). V dropped 0 bases and J dropped 5 bases, with 10 bases sitting between them. The CDR3 totals 14 residues. CDR3 sequence reads: CASSLASGVTEAFF. CDR3 sequence (DNA): TGTGCCAGCAGCTTAGCATCGGGTGTAACTGAAGCTTTCTTT. Together with reference TRBV7-9 and TRBJ1-1, the CDR3 gives the full variable domain: DTGVSQNPRHKITKRGQNVTFRCDPISEHNRLYWYRQTLGQGPEFLTYFQNEAQLEKSRLLSDRFSAERPKGSFSTLEIQRTEQGDSAMYLCASSLASGVTEAFFGQGTRLTVV.

A single count supports this clone. The chain is built from TRBV19 and TRBJ2-7, with a possible D match to TRBD2 (5 bases). Trimming removed 5 bases from V and 2 bases from J, with 16 bases in between. The germline V gene encodes CDR1 LNHDA and CDR2 SQIVND (reference sequence). The CDR3 is made up of 15 amino acids. The CDR3 region has the DNA TGTGCCAGTAGTCCCTCCGGGAACCCTACCTACGAGCAGTACTTC. It encodes CASSPSGNPTYEQYF. Combining the CDR3 with reference TRBV19 and TRBJ2-7 gives the whole variable domain DGGITQSPKYLFRKEGQNVTLSCEQNLNHDAMYWYRQDPGQGLRLIYYSQIVNDFQKGDIAEGYSVSREKKESFPLTVTSAQKNPTAFYLCASSPSGNPTYEQYFGPGTRLTVT.

This chain uses TRBV27 with TRBJ1-1; weak D call: TRBD1 (6 bases). V dropped 5 bases and J dropped 2 bases, with 12 bases sitting between them. CDR3 length: 14 residues. Germline V gene sequence: CDR1 MNHEY, CDR2 SMNVEV (reference sequence). The CDR3 spells CASSPRGLNTEAFF. The CDR3 coding sequence is TGTGCCAGCAGTCCCAGGGGATTAAACACTGAAGCTTTCTTT.

The chain uses TRBV24-1 and TRBJ1-2, with TRBD1 as a possible D gene (6 bases). The germline V gene encodes CDR1 KGHDR and CDR2 SFDVKD. V shed 2 bases and J shed 6 bases, with 12 bases lying between them. The CDR3 spans 14 residues. The CDR3 DNA reads TGTGCCACCAGTGATTACACAGGGCTACATGGCTACACCTTC. Translated, it gives CATSDYTGLHGYTF.

The chain employs TRBV6-5 and TRBJ1-5; possibly TRBD1 for D (6 bases). The CDR3 has 14 amino acids. From germline, CDR1 is MNHEY and CDR2 SVGAGI. V was pared by 4 bases and J by 6 bases, with 13 bases between. CDR3 sequence: CASSSRGGAQPQHF. The CDR3 DNA is TGTGCCAGCAGTTCCCGAGGGGGAGCTCAGCCCCAGCATTTT.

In its sample, this clone was seen once. V usage is TRBV30 and J usage is TRBJ1-1; no definite D call. Germline V gene lookup returns CDR1 GTSNPN and CDR2 SVGIG (reference sequence). The CDR3 extends over 12 amino acids. Trimming took 4 bases from V and 6 from J, leaving 12 bases between them. CDR3 sequence (DNA): TGTGCCTGGACCAGAGGGAGGGCTGAAGCTTTCTTT. Encoded protein: CAWTRGRAEAFF.

The DNA of the CDR3 is TGTGCCAGCAGCTCGAGGACAGGGAATCAGCCCCAGCATTTT. Its protein is CASSSRTGNQPQHF. V and J are TRBV5-8 and TRBJ1-5; 8 bases fit TRBD1. CDR3 length equals 14 residues. V gave up 3 bases and J gave up 4 bases; unmatched junction bases: 3. The V gene's germline CDR1 is SGHTS and CDR2 YDEGEE.

The chain has TRBV20-1 and TRBJ2-3, with TRBD1 matching over 9 bases. Germline V gives CDR1 DFQATT, CDR2 SNEGSKA (reference sequence). The length of the CDR3 is 11 residues. V shed 1 base, J shed 11 bases, and the junction held 1 base outside the gene matches. The CDR3 spells CSARGGQGQYF. In nucleotides, the CDR3 is TGCAGTGCTAGAGGGGGACAGGGGCAGTATTTT.

This chain uses TRBV10-3 with TRBJ1-1, with D possibly matching TRBD1 (5 bases). The CDR3 has 14 amino acids. Germline V lookup: CDR1 ENHRY, CDR2 SYGVKD. V was pared by 7 bases and J by 0 bases, with 12 bases between. In DNA, the CDR3 is TGTGCCATCACTTCGACAGATCTGAACACTGAAGCTTTCTTT. Protein product: CAITSTDLNTEAFF.

The chain couples TRBV30 to TRBJ1-2, with 8 bases that match TRBD1. Germline CDR1 reads GTSNPN; CDR2 reads SVGIG (reference sequence). This CDR3 is built from 15 residues. Trimming removed 1 base from V and 5 bases from J; junction bases left unmatched: 9. CDR3 in amino acids: CAWSADRGFGYGYTF. The DNA for the CDR3 is TGTGCCTGGAGTGCTGACAGGGGATTTGGGTATGGCTACACCTTC.

This chain uses TRBV12-3 or TRBV12-4 with TRBJ1-3, with D unresolved. Trimming took off 2 bases at V and 1 base at J, with 3 bases between the two ends. The CDR3 extends over 13 amino acids. The chain's CDR3 is CASSLTSGNTIYF. CDR3 bases: TGTGCCAGCAGTTTAACTTCTGGAAACACCATATATTTT.

The rearrangement links TRBV11-2 to TRBJ2-3; tentatively, D is TRBD2 (5 bases). Germline V gene sequence: CDR1 SGHAT, CDR2 FQNNGV. This CDR3 has 13 amino acids. The germline V and J ends were trimmed by 3 bases and 6 bases, with 10 bases remaining between them. The CDR3 region has the DNA TGTGCCAGCAGCTTCGGGGTATGGGATACGCAGTATTTT. It is translated as CASSFGVWDTQYF.

This clone was recorded a few times. The chain links TRBV3-1 (or the pseudogene TRBV3-2) to TRBJ2-5; 13 nucleotides align to TRBD2. CDR1 is LGHDT and CDR2 is YNNKEL in the germline V gene (reference sequence). There are 18 residues in the CDR3. V was pared by 3 bases and J by 4 bases, with 11 bases of the junction left unmatched. The CDR3: CASSQMGGLAGVLETQYF. The CDR3 DNA reads TGTGCCAGCAGCCAGATGGGAGGACTAGCGGGAGTCTTAGAGACCCAGTACTTC.